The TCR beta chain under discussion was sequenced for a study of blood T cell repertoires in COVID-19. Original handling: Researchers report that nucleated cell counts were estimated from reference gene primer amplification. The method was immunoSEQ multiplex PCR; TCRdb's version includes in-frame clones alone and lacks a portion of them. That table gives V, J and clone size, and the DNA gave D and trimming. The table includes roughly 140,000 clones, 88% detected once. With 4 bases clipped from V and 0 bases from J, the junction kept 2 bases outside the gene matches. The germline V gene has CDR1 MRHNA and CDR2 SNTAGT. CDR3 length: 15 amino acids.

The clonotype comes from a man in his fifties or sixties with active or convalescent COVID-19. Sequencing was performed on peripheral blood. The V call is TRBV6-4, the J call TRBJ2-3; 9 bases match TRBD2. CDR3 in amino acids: CASSATSGSTDTQYF. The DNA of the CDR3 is TGTGCCAGCAGTGCTACTAGCGGGAGCACAGATACGCAGTATTTT.